The entry that follows covers one T cell receptor beta chain sequence. Its antigen is currently unknown. This specimen comes from a study of graft-versus-host responses after intestinal transplantation. Looking at the study overall: As for transplant type, recipients had multivisceral, liver-intestinal, or isolated intestinal grafts.

Sequencing was performed with immunoSEQ multiplex PCR; in TCRdb, only in-frame clones are kept and a portion is missing. The sample yields tens of thousands of clones, over 85% seen once. Study observations and caveats: Association was observed between peak circulating GvH clone levels and early post-transplant HvG declines. GvH clones occurred in recipient marrow; some first appeared in ileum or blood.

V lost 4 bases, J lost 0 bases, and 10 bases lay in between. This CDR3 contains 15 residues. The germline CDR1 and CDR2 sequences are MNHEY and SVGAGI. This chain uses TRBV6-5 with TRBJ1-3; D remains ambiguous. This TCR was recovered from a human patient who received an intestinal transplant, so some T cells may come from the graft donor. The material was bone marrow, obtained approximately 740 days after intestinal transplantation. The CDR3 loop is CASSSGGLSGNTIYF. The CDR3 region has the DNA TGTGCCAGCAGTTCCGGCGGTCTCTCTGGAAACACCATATATTTT.